The clone carrying this T cell receptor beta chain occurred once. Germline V gives CDR1 SGHTA, CDR2 FQGNSA. V trimming: 6 bases; J trimming: 8 bases; junction bases outside the gene matches: 7. CDR3 size: 15 residues. The sample originates from a study of blood T cell repertoires in COVID-19. Source study methods: Amplification of reference gene primers was used by the study to estimate nucleated cell counts. The repertoire was sequenced with immunoSEQ multiplex PCR; TCRdb's copy has only in-frame clones and lacks some. V, J and clone size were drawn from that table, and D and trimming were deduced from the DNA. This sample has around 30,000 clones; 88% occur once, and the top ten carry 13% to 15%.

The receptor's source is a human donor with active COVID-19. The donor label of this sample is uncertain. The genes are TRBV7-2 and TRBJ2-1, with 13 positions matching TRBD2. The sequencing sample was made of peripheral blood. DNA for the CDR3: TGTGCCAGCAGATTACGGACTAGCGGGGGCGATGAGCAGTTCTTC. It yields the protein CASRLRTSGGDEQFF.